These T cell receptor beta chains were read from a single sample in a study of CD8+ T cells in alopecia areata. Using immunoSEQ multiplex PCR, the repertoire was profiled, and TCRdb retains in-frame clones only, with some absent. Among some 170,000 clones, approximately 70% were seen once, and the ten largest hold 11%. The sequencing used CD8+ T cells sorted from blood, collected at week 0. These receptors were collected from a human donor with alopecia areata. CDR3s include the opening cysteine and the closing phenylalanine or tryptophan. Fields, in order: clone size, D gene, V gene, J gene, CDR3 protein, CDR3 DNA. A D gene is named only where the DNA matches it firmly. Clone size is shown for a subset of rows, as once, few, many or a class of expanded clone.

.	.	TRBV7-8	TRBJ2-7	CASSFRQERYEQYF	TGTGCCAGCAGCTTTAGACAGGAGCGCTACGAGCAGTACTTC
.	.	TRBV6-6	TRBJ2-7	CASSFLGEQYF	TGTGCCAGCTCCTTCTTGGGCGAGCAGTACTTC
.	.	TRBV11-2	TRBJ2-5	CASSLVGRAQETQYF	TGTGCCAGCAGCTTAGTGGGGAGAGCGCAAGAGACCCAGTACTTC
.	.	TRBV7-9	TRBJ2-2	CASSFRSTGELFF	TGTGCCAGCAGCTTCCGCAGCACCGGGGAGCTGTTTTTT
.	.	TRBV6-5	TRBJ1-6	CASSYEGGDSPLHF	TGTGCCAGCAGTTACGAGGGGGGGGATTCACCCCTCCACTTT
.	TRBD2	TRBV7-9	TRBJ2-1	CASSGQPSGGFYNEQFF	TGTGCCAGCAGCGGACAACCTAGCGGGGGGTTCTACAATGAGCAGTTCTTC
.	TRBD1	TRBV7-2	TRBJ1-2	CASSSRQGRNGYTF	TGTGCCAGCAGTTCTCGACAGGGAAGGAATGGCTACACCTTC
.	.	TRBV7-6	TRBJ2-7	CASSLDFSYEQYF	TGTGCCAGCAGCTTGGACTTTTCCTACGAGCAGTACTTC
.	TRBD1	TRBV4-2	TRBJ1-6	CASSQDRGSPLHF	TGTGCCAGCAGCCAGGACAGGGGGTCACCCCTCCACTTT
once	.	TRBV29-1	TRBJ1-2	CSVVGIGAADGYTF	TGCAGCGTTGTAGGCATCGGGGCTGCCGATGGCTACACCTTC
.	.	TRBV13	TRBJ1-2	CASSQQDYGYTF	TGTGCCAGCAGCCAACAGGACTATGGCTACACCTTC
.	TRBD1	TRBV12-5	TRBJ1-2	CAMRWGDRHYYGYTF	TGTGCTATGAGGTGGGGGGACAGGCACTACTATGGCTACACCTTC
.	.	TRBV7-9	TRBJ2-1	CASSLSASEQFF	TGTGCCAGCAGCTTAAGTGCGTCTGAGCAGTTCTTC
.	TRBD1	TRBV5-1	TRBJ1-1	CASSSRDRANTEAFF	TGCGCCAGCAGCTCCCGGGACAGGGCGAACACTGAAGCTTTCTTT
.	.	TRBV30	TRBJ2-3	CAWNAGADTQYF	TGTGCCTGGAACGCAGGGGCGGATACGCAGTATTTT
medium-sized	.	TRBV5-6	TRBJ1-4	CASSLIATNEKLFF	TGTGCCAGCAGCTTGATTGCAACTAATGAAAAACTGTTTTTT
.	.	TRBV6-1	TRBJ2-5	CASREGADSKLIQETQYF	TGTGCCAGCAGAGAAGGGGCGGACAGTAAATTGATTCAAGAGACCCAGTACTTC
.	TRBD2	TRBV30	TRBJ2-2	CAWTRASGDTGELFF	TGTGCCTGGACTCGGGCTAGCGGGGACACCGGGGAGCTGTTTTTT
few	TRBD1	TRBV4-1	TRBJ1-1	CASGQGSGTEAFF	TGCGCCAGCGGACAGGGAAGTGGCACTGAAGCTTTCTTT
few	TRBD2	TRBV25-1	TRBJ2-3	CASSASGGPTDTQYF	TGTGCCAGCAGTGCTAGCGGGGGGCCCACAGATACGCAGTATTTT
few	.	TRBV5-6	TRBJ2-7	CASSHGQYEQYF	TGTGCCAGCAGCCACGGGCAATACGAGCAGTACTTC
.	.	TRBV30	TRBJ2-7	CAWSDHWGRAYEQYF	TGTGCCTGGAGTGACCACTGGGGCAGGGCGTACGAGCAGTACTTC
.	.	TRBV29-1	TRBJ2-5	CSGGGAGVGETQYF	TGCAGCGGTGGAGGAGCAGGGGTGGGAGAGACCCAGTACTTC
few	.	TRBV10-3	TRBJ2-7	CAISESRGNYEQYF	TGTGCCATCAGTGAGTCAAGGGGGAACTACGAGCAGTACTTC
.	TRBD1	TRBV6-5	TRBJ2-7	CASSSGTGLYEQYF	TGTGCCAGCAGTTCCGGGACAGGTCTTTACGAGCAGTACTTC
.	.	TRBV13	TRBJ2-7	CASSPGTAAYEQYF	TGTGCCAGCAGTCCCGGGACGGCGGCCTACGAGCAGTACTTC
.	TRBD1	TRBV29-1	TRBJ2-2	CSVGGGQGVTGELFF	TGCAGCGTTGGGGGGGGACAGGGTGTCACCGGGGAGCTGTTTTTT
few	.	TRBV29-1	TRBJ2-4	CSAPAGPENIQYF	TGCAGCGCCCCTGCGGGTCCCGAAAACATTCAGTACTTC
once	.	TRBV7-2	TRBJ2-1	CASSLTGPWQFF	TGTGCCAGCAGCCTTACAGGGCCATGGCAGTTCTTC
few	.	TRBV2	TRBJ2-1	CASSDPYKRAYNEQFF	TGTGCCAGCAGTGACCCATACAAGAGGGCCTACAATGAGCAGTTCTTC